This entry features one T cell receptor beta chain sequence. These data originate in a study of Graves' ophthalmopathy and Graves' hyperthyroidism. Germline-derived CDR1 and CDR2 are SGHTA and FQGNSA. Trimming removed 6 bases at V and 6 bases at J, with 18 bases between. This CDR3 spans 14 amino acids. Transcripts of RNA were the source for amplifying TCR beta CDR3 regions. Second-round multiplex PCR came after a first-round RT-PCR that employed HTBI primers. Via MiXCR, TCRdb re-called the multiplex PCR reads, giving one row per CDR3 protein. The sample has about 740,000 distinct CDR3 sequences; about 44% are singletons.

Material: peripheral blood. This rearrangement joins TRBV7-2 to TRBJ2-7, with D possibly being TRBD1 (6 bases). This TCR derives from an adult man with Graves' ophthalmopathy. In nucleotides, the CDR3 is TGTGCCAGCAGTGCTCAGGGGTGGGTCCCCGAGCAGTACTTC. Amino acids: CASSAQGWVPEQYF.